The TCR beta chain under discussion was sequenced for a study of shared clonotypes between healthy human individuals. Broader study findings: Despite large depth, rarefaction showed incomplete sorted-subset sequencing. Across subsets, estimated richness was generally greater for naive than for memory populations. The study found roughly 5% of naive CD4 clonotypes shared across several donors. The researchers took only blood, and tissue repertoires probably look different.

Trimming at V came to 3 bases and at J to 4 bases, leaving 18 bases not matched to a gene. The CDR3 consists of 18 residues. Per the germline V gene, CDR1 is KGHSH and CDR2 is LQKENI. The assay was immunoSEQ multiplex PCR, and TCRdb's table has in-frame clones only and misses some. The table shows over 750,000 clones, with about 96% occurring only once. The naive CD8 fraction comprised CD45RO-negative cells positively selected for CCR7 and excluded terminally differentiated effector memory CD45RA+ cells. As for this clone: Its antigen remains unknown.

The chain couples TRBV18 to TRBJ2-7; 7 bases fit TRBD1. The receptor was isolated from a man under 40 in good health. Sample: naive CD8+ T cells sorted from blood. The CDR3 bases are TGTGCCAGCTCACCCAAATCCGCGATTGACAGGGCGGTGTACGAGCAGTACTTC. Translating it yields CASSPKSAIDRAVYEQYF.